This record concerns one T cell receptor (beta chain) sequence. The method was immunoSEQ multiplex PCR; TCRdb's version includes in-frame clones alone and lacks a portion of them. Here the sample spans about 64,000 clones, 90% being singletons. The germline gives CDR1 MNHEY, CDR2 SMNVEV (reference sequence). V lost 5 bases to trimming and J lost 0 bases; unmatched junction nucleotides: 7. The CDR3 contains 16 residues. This sample is part of a study of T cell changes during pregnancy in multiple sclerosis. The chain employs TRBV27 and TRBJ2-3; 8 bases match TRBD2. The sample consisted of peripheral blood, taken in the second trimester of pregnancy. The source of this sequence is a female donor in good health, enrolled as a control in a pregnancy study. The CDR3 spells CASSPGGGPSTDTQYF. The DNA of the CDR3 is TGTGCCAGCAGTCCCGGGGGGGGGCCTAGCACAGATACGCAGTATTTT.